The rows below give T cell receptor beta chains drawn from one sample of a study of cytomegalovirus exposure and HLA in healthy donors. Only in-frame clones appear in the TCRdb table, and some are missing; sequencing was by immunoSEQ multiplex PCR. The table includes fewer than 250,000 clones, about 77% detected once. Sequenced sample: PBMCs. Receptor source: a man aged 30-40 years in good health and CMV-seropositive. Both conserved end residues are part of each CDR3. The order of the fields is D gene, CDR3 length, clone size, V gene, J gene, CDR3 protein, CDR3 DNA. D genes are given only for firm matches. Clone size is not always given. Where it is, it says once, few, many or a class for expanded clones.

NA,17,few,TRBV19,TRBJ1-5,CASSMDLGAYSNQPQHF,TGTGCCAGTAGTATGGACCTTGGGGCCTATAGCAATCAGCCCCAGCATTTT
TRBD1,16,few,TRBV7-8,TRBJ2-7,CASLSGQRTLAYEQYF,TGTGCCAGCCTATCGGGACAGCGCACCTTAGCCTACGAGCAGTACTTC
NA,13,NA,TRBV7-3,TRBJ1-1,CASSPSGHTEAFF,TGTGCCAGCAGCCCCAGTGGGCACACTGAAGCTTTCTTT
TRBD2,17,NA,TRBV2,TRBJ2-3,CASSAGSSGRVGDTQYF,TGTGCCAGCAGTGCGGGGTCTAGCGGGAGGGTTGGTGATACGCAGTATTTT
TRBD2,15,NA,TRBV4-1,TRBJ2-3,CASSQDLAGGGTQYF,TGCGCCAGCAGCCAAGATCTAGCGGGGGGAGGTACGCAGTATTTT
TRBD2,20,NA,TRBV9,TRBJ2-2,CASSTPTGTSGRLDTGELFF,TGTGCCAGCAGCACCCCCACCGGGACTAGCGGGAGATTGGACACCGGGGAGCTGTTTTTT
NA,14,NA,TRBV28,TRBJ2-7,CASSRPGNPYEQYF,TGTGCCAGCAGTCGGCCAGGCAACCCCTACGAGCAGTACTTC
NA,15,NA,TRBV4-3,TRBJ1-3,CASSQGTPSGNTIYF,TGCGCCAGCAGCCAAGGTACACCTTCTGGAAACACCATATATTTT
NA,14,NA,TRBV27,TRBJ1-4,CASSSPDSNEKLFF,TGTGCCAGCAGTTCACCGGACAGTAATGAAAAACTGTTTTTT
NA,14,few,TRBV19,TRBJ1-1,CASSFQQGYTEAFF,TGTGCCAGTAGTTTCCAACAGGGATACACTGAAGCTTTCTTT
NA,15,once,TRBV28,TRBJ1-5,CASTLTTGRNQPQHF,TGTGCCAGCACCCTAACCACAGGGCGGAATCAGCCCCAGCATTTT
TRBD1,16,NA,TRBV7-9,TRBJ1-5,CSSSKDRAVANQPQHF,TGTTCCAGCAGCAAGGACAGGGCCGTCGCCAATCAGCCCCAGCATTTT
NA,14,few,TRBV9,TRBJ2-2,CASTWGESTGELFF,TGTGCCAGCACGTGGGGGGAGAGCACCGGGGAGCTGTTTTTT
TRBD2,16,NA,TRBV7-9,TRBJ2-1,CASTWGSGSLRDEQFF,TGTGCCAGCACCTGGGGGAGCGGGAGTCTTAGGGATGAGCAGTTCTTC
TRBD1,18,NA,TRBV4-3,TRBJ1-5,CASSQDPPGQGWAQPQHF,TGCGCCAGCAGCCAAGATCCCCCGGGACAGGGGTGGGCTCAGCCCCAGCATTTT
TRBD2,16,NA,TRBV5-3,TRBJ2-7,CARSPGTSGIAYEQYF,TGTGCCAGAAGCCCAGGGACTAGCGGGATAGCCTACGAGCAGTACTTC
NA,15,NA,TRBV7-2,TRBJ2-3,CASSSHGGGADTQYF,TGTGCCAGCAGCTCCCATGGCGGGGGCGCAGATACGCAGTATTTT
NA,15,NA,TRBV6-1,TRBJ2-6,CASSTPGAGANVLTF,TGTGCCAGCAGTACCCCGGGAGCCGGGGCCAACGTCCTGACTTTC
NA,16,NA,TRBV7-8,TRBJ2-5,CASSLRPRSGQETQYF,TGTGCCAGCAGCTTACGCCCTCGGAGCGGCCAAGAGACCCAGTACTTC
TRBD2,16,NA,TRBV4-2,TRBJ2-7,CASSPPGSGLSYEQYF,TGTGCCAGCAGCCCCCCTGGTAGCGGGCTCTCCTACGAGCAGTACTTC
TRBD1,15,NA,TRBV19,TRBJ1-2,CASSILSTGGHGYTF,TGTGCCAGTAGTATACTTTCGACAGGGGGACATGGCTACACCTTC
NA,11,NA,TRBV7-9,TRBJ1-3,CASSQRDTIYF,TGTGCCAGCAGCCAAAGAGACACCATATATTTT
TRBD2,13,few,TRBV6-1,TRBJ2-7,CASSGTGRDEQYF,TGTGCCAGCAGTGGCACGGGGAGGGACGAGCAGTACTTC
NA,12,NA,TRBV7-9,TRBJ2-3,CASRWRGDTQYF,TGTGCCAGTCGCTGGAGAGGAGATACGCAGTATTTT
TRBD2,13,NA,TRBV28,TRBJ2-7,CATERGGLYEQYF,TGTGCCACTGAGCGGGGGGGCCTCTACGAGCAGTACTTC
NA,15,NA,TRBV2,TRBJ2-7,CASRVGGQRVYEQYF,TGTGCCAGCAGGGTAGGAGGACAGAGGGTCTACGAGCAGTACTTC
NA,12,NA,TRBV28,TRBJ2-7,CAGSSGSYEQYF,TGTGCCGGGTCAAGCGGGTCCTACGAGCAGTACTTC
NA,14,NA,TRBV19,TRBJ2-7,CASSIGFSEDEQYF,TGTGCCAGTAGTATAGGGTTTAGCGAAGACGAGCAGTACTTC
TRBD1,17,NA,TRBV19,TRBJ1-5,CASRMGTVVNSNQPQHF,TGTGCCAGTAGGATGGGGACAGTCGTAAATAGCAATCAGCCCCAGCATTTT
TRBD1,18,NA,TRBV5-1,TRBJ2-6,CASSSGTGLGSGANVLTF,TGCGCCAGCAGCTCCGGGACAGGGTTGGGCTCTGGGGCCAACGTCCTGACTTTC
TRBD2,18,NA,TRBV10-1,TRBJ2-1,CASYILAGGLPTYNEQFF,TGCGCCAGCTATATTCTAGCGGGGGGCTTACCTACCTACAATGAGCAGTTCTTC
TRBD1,16,few,TRBV4-3,TRBJ1-2,CASSLEDRGFGYGYTF,TGCGCCAGCAGTCTAGAAGACAGGGGGTTTGGCTATGGCTACACCTTC
TRBD2,17,NA,TRBV11-2,TRBJ2-1,CASSNSGGRRTYNEQFF,TGTGCCAGCAGCAACAGCGGGGGGCGTCGCACCTACAATGAGCAGTTCTTC
TRBD1,14,NA,TRBV18,TRBJ1-5,CASSPGTDNQPQHF,TGTGCCAGCTCACCCGGGACAGATAATCAGCCCCAGCATTTT
TRBD1,17,NA,TRBV16,TRBJ1-2,CASSLQRGQRPGYGYTF,TGTGCCAGCAGCCTACAAAGGGGACAGCGCCCGGGCTATGGCTACACCTTC
NA,13,NA,TRBV6-5,TRBJ2-5,CASGKGVQETQYF,TGTGCCAGCGGGAAAGGGGTACAAGAGACCCAGTACTTC
NA,15,once,TRBV4-1,TRBJ2-1,CASTHTLAPYNEQFF,TGCGCCAGCACCCATACGCTAGCGCCGTACAATGAGCAGTTCTTC
TRBD2,13,few,TRBV7-2,TRBJ2-5,CASSRTSVETQYF,TGTGCCAGCAGCCGGACTAGCGTAGAGACCCAGTACTTC
TRBD1,14,NA,TRBV9,TRBJ1-2,CASSFYDRVEGYTF,TGTGCCAGCAGCTTTTACGACAGGGTCGAAGGCTACACCTTC
NA,15,NA,TRBV29-1,TRBJ2-1,CSVVVGASSYNEQFF,TGCAGCGTTGTAGTTGGGGCTAGCTCCTACAATGAGCAGTTCTTC
NA,16,NA,TRBV6-1,TRBJ1-4,CASSDIDRRANEKLFF,TGTGCCAGCAGTGACATCGACCGGCGGGCTAATGAAAAACTGTTTTTT
NA,11,NA,TRBV20-1,TRBJ1-2,CSAVHGYGYTF,TGCAGTGCTGTCCACGGCTATGGCTACACCTTC
TRBD2,17,NA,TRBV9,TRBJ2-2,CASSPGVRGSGDGELFF,TGTGCCAGCAGCCCCGGGGTGAGGGGTAGCGGGGACGGGGAGCTGTTTTTT
NA,11,NA,TRBV6-5,TRBJ2-1,CASRLGDEQFF,TGTGCCAGCAGACTAGGCGATGAGCAGTTCTTC
TRBD1,17,NA,TRBV7-9,TRBJ1-5,CASSLAGTGLGNQPQHF,TGTGCCAGCAGCTTAGCTGGGACAGGGTTGGGCAATCAGCCCCAGCATTTT
NA,16,once,TRBV2,TRBJ2-3,CASSFSDSGGTDTQYF,TGTGCCAGCAGCTTTAGTGATTCGGGTGGCACAGATACGCAGTATTTT
TRBD1,17,NA,TRBV4-2,TRBJ2-1,CASSQDRGQGGVNEQFF,TGTGCCAGCAGCCAAGATCGGGGACAGGGGGGGGTCAATGAGCAGTTCTTC
NA,14,NA,TRBV19,TRBJ2-6,CASKGGAGANVLTF,TGTGCCAGTAAGGGGGGGGCTGGGGCCAACGTCCTGACTTTC
NA,14,once,TRBV9,TRBJ2-3,CASSVGLAADTQYF,TGTGCCAGCAGCGTAGGCCTAGCTGCCGATACGCAGTATTTT
TRBD1,17,NA,TRBV6-1,TRBJ1-5,CASSEANYGTVGQPQHF,TGTGCCAGCAGTGAAGCGAACTACGGGACAGTGGGTCAGCCCCAGCATTTT
TRBD1,13,few,TRBV30,TRBJ2-3,CAWSSRGPDTQYF,TGTGCCTGGAGTAGTAGGGGGCCAGATACGCAGTATTTT
TRBD1,15,NA,TRBV5-4,TRBJ2-5,CASSRTTGGEETQYF,TGTGCCAGCAGCCGGACGACAGGGGGGGAAGAGACCCAGTACTTC
TRBD1,18,NA,TRBV4-1,TRBJ2-3,CASSPPGQGGEGTDTQYF,TGCGCCAGCAGCCCACCGGGACAGGGAGGGGAGGGCACAGATACGCAGTATTTT
NA,15,NA,TRBV5-1,TRBJ2-2,CASSLRGVDTGELFF,TGCGCCAGCAGCTTGCGCGGGGTAGACACCGGGGAGCTGTTTTTT
NA,15,NA,TRBV18,TRBJ1-3,CASSPYGGQGNTIYF,TGTGCCAGCTCACCATACGGGGGGCAGGGAAACACCATATATTTT
NA,11,NA,TRBV7-9,TRBJ2-7,CSSSLSYEQYF,TGTTCCAGCAGTCTCAGCTACGAGCAGTACTTC
TRBD1,16,NA,TRBV4-3,TRBJ1-3,CASSQGTSGGSGTIYF,TGCGCCAGCAGCCAAGGCACCTCAGGGGGCTCGGGCACCATATATTTT
TRBD1,14,NA,TRBV9,TRBJ1-1,CASSAGQGNTEAFF,TGTGCCAGCAGCGCGGGACAGGGGAACACTGAAGCTTTCTTT
NA,15,NA,TRBV7-2,TRBJ2-2,CASSFQGSNTGELFF,TGTGCCAGCAGCTTTCAGGGATCGAACACCGGGGAGCTGTTTTTT
NA,13,NA,TRBV6-6,TRBJ2-3,CASSPIRGDTQYF,TGTGCCAGCAGCCCGATAAGGGGGGATACGCAGTATTTT